One and the same sample provided the 31 T cell receptor beta chains below, sequenced in a study of blood T cell repertoires in COVID-19. Here immunoSEQ multiplex PCR was the method, and the copy in TCRdb shows in-frame clones only, minus some. The repertoire consists of about 140,000 clones, with around three quarters occurring once and the leading ten covering roughly 3.4%. Sequenced material: peripheral blood. The receptors come from a man aged 55 to 70 with acute or convalescent COVID-19.

This rearrangement joins TRBV7-2 to TRBJ1-1; 10 bases line up with TRBD1. The length of the CDR3 is 18 residues. J gave up 1 base and V 6 bases, and 14 bases lay outside the gene matches. Germline CDR1 SGHTA, CDR2 FQGNSA. CDR3 sequence: CASSLRSGTGVGNTEAFF. CDR3 coding DNA: TGTGCCAGCAGTCTTAGGTCCGGGACAGGGGTGGGGAACACTGAAGCTTTCTTT. The whole variable domain, remainder taken from reference TRBV7-2 and TRBJ1-1, is GAGVSQSPSNKVTEKGKDVELRCDPISGHTALYWYRQSLGQGLEFLIYFQGNSAPDKSGLPSDRFSAERTGGSVSTLTIQRTQQEDSAVYLCASSLRSGTGVGNTEAFFGQGTRLTVV.

On this clone: The sample carries other DNA sequences with the same CDR3. The rearrangement links TRBV4-1 to TRBJ1-2; 8 nucleotides align to TRBD1. V trimming: 1 base; J trimming: 2 bases; junction bases outside the gene matches: 3. Germline V gene lookup returns CDR1 MGHRA and CDR2 YSYEKL. CDR3 length equals 15 residues. CDR3 amino acids: CASSQGQGSNYGYTF. In nucleotides, the CDR3 is TGCGCCAGCAGCCAAGGACAGGGGTCAAACTATGGCTACACCTTC.

The CDR3 bases are TGTGCCAGCAGTTTATTAGGCCAGGCGAGTATGAACACTGAAGCTTTCTTT. Amino acids: CASSLLGQASMNTEAFF. The genes are TRBV28 and TRBJ1-1; no definite D call. This CDR3 is 17 amino acids long. Looked up from germline, CDR1 is MDHEN and CDR2 is SYDVKM. Trimming removed 1 base from V and 0 bases from J, with 15 bases in between.

The V and J genes are TRBV18 and TRBJ2-5, with TRBD2 as a possible D gene (6 bases). CDR3 length equals 14 residues. Per germline, CDR1 KGHSH and CDR2 LQKENI. The germline V and J ends were trimmed by 0 bases and 3 bases, with 8 bases remaining between them. Here the CDR3 DNA reads TGTGCCAGCTCACCACCGGTAGCGGAAGAGACCCAGTACTTC. The encoded protein is CASSPPVAEETQYF. Complete variable domain (other parts from reference TRBV18 and TRBJ2-5): NAGVMQNPRHLVRRRGQEARLRCSPMKGHSHVYWYRQLPEEGLKFMVYLQKENIIDESGMPKERFSAEFPKEGPSILRIQQVVRGDSAAYFCASSPPVAEETQYFGPGTRLLVL.

The chain uses TRBV4-3 and TRBJ1-1; unclear D gene. The CDR3 spans 15 residues. Germline V gives CDR1 LGHNA, CDR2 YSLEER. The V end lost 1 base, the J end lost 4 bases, and 13 bases lay between the germline ends. CDR3 in DNA: TGCGCCAGCAGCCAAGCGGTAGGGAGGGCCACTGAAGCTTTCTTT. This gives the protein CASSQAVGRATEAFF.

This clone has at least ten counts. The chain recombines TRBV20-1 with TRBJ2-7; D is unclear. Germline CDR1 reads DFQATT; CDR2 reads SNEGSKA (reference sequence). The V and J ends lost 2 bases and 2 bases respectively, with 4 bases between them. This CDR3 has 11 residues. CDR3 residues: CSARIAYEQYF. CDR3 nucleotides: TGCAGTGCTAGAATCGCCTACGAGCAGTACTTC.

This clone appeared once. The genes are TRBV7-2 and TRBJ2-2, with D unclear. Trimming cost V 3 bases and J 4 bases, with 6 bases left between them. Germline V lookup: CDR1 SGHTA, CDR2 FQGNSA. This CDR3 is 13 amino acids long. CDR3 amino acids: CASSFRFTGELFF. CDR3 DNA sequence: TGTGCCAGCAGCTTTCGGTTCACCGGGGAGCTGTTTTTT.

The rearrangement links TRBV28 to TRBJ1-1, with 9 bases identical to TRBD1. With 1 base clipped from V and 7 bases from J, the junction kept 4 bases outside the gene matches. CDR1 MDHEN and CDR2 SYDVKM come from the germline V gene. The CDR3 is 14 residues long. The CDR3 region is CASSLYGTGFEAFF. The DNA of the CDR3 is TGTGCCAGCAGTTTATACGGGACAGGGTTTGAAGCTTTCTTT.

This chain uses TRBV27 with TRBJ2-3, with D tentatively TRBD1 (5 bases). This CDR3 has 17 amino acids. Trimming shortened V by 1 base and J by 2 bases, and 16 bases separated the two germline ends. Germline CDR1 and CDR2: MNHEY and SMNVEV (reference sequence). The CDR3 spells CASSLLGRERYTDTQYF. CDR3 coding DNA: TGTGCCAGCAGTTTATTGGGCAGGGAAAGGTACACAGATACGCAGTATTTT.

The chain has TRBV6-1 and TRBJ2-3, with D possibly TRBD2 on 5 matching bases. The CDR3 is made up of 16 amino acids. Germline CDR1 MNHNS, CDR2 SASEGT. The V and J ends lost 0 bases and 0 bases respectively, with 10 bases between them. CDR3 in amino acids: CASSEAMGSSTDTQYF. The CDR3 DNA reads TGTGCCAGCAGTGAAGCGATGGGGAGCAGCACAGATACGCAGTATTTT.

The gene calls are TRBV5-6 and TRBJ2-7; 11 positions match TRBD1. The V segment lost 6 bases and the J segment 5 bases; nucleotides outside the gene matches: 10. This CDR3 region has 15 residues. Germline CDR1 reads SGHDT; CDR2 reads YYEEEE. The DNA for the CDR3 is TGTGCCAGCACCGACACGGGACAGGGGGGGAACGAGCAGTACTTC. Amino acids: CASTDTGQGGNEQYF. Based on the CDR3 plus reference TRBV5-6 and TRBJ2-7, the full variable domain is DAGVTQSPTHLIKTRGQQVTLRCSPKSGHDTVSWYQQALGQGPQFIFQYYEEEERQRGNFPDRFSGHQFPNYSSELNVNALLLGDSALYLCASTDTGQGGNEQYFGPGTRLTVT.

V gene TRBV27 combines with J gene TRBJ1-5, with D tentatively TRBD1 (5 bases). The V gene lost 6 bases and the J gene lost 7 bases, with 19 bases spanning the gap. Germline values: CDR1 MNHEY, CDR2 SMNVEV (reference sequence). The CDR3 is 15 residues long. The CDR3 nucleotides are TGTGCCAGCAGACCCCGTGGGGAGGGGCGACAGCCCCAGCATTTT. Encoded protein: CASRPRGEGRQPQHF.

The chain has TRBV2 and TRBJ2-7, with D hard to call. Trimming left V 6 bases short and J 6 bases short, with 21 bases between. The germline gives CDR1 SNHLY, CDR2 FYNNEI. The CDR3 length is 15 residues. CDR3 loop: CASSSESVAVTEQYF. CDR3 sequence (DNA): TGTGCCAGCAGCTCCGAAAGTGTGGCAGTCACCGAGCAGTACTTC.

The chain recombines TRBV5-6 with TRBJ1-2; D perhaps matches TRBD1 (5 bases). V dropped 6 bases and J dropped 6 bases, with 21 bases sitting between them. This CDR3 has 15 amino acids. Germline loops: CDR1 SGHDT, CDR2 YYEEEE. The CDR3 protein is CASIPRGQARDGYTF. CDR3 bases: TGTGCCAGCATCCCTAGGGGCCAGGCAAGAGATGGCTACACCTTC.

The V and J genes are TRBV10-2 and TRBJ2-7; D uncertain. CDR3 size: 14 residues. CDR1 and CDR2 (germline): WSHSY, SAAADI. With 6 bases removed from V and 5 bases from J, the gap between germline ends came to 17 bases. CDR3 loop: CASSPFKSGHEQYF. The CDR3 DNA reads as TGCGCCAGCAGCCCCTTCAAAAGTGGCCACGAGCAGTACTTC.

The gene calls are TRBV18 and TRBJ2-4; 8 nucleotides line up with TRBD2. The germline V gene encodes CDR1 KGHSH and CDR2 LQKENI. The trim removed 3 bases at V and 8 bases at J, leaving 9 bases unmatched. The CDR3 sequence is 15 residues long. For the CDR3, the DNA is TGTGCCAGCTCACCGATGTCGGGACTAGTCGACATTCAGTACTTC. This translates into CASSPMSGLVDIQYF.

The chain recombines TRBV7-2 with TRBJ1-5, with 9 positions matching TRBD1. V lost 3 bases and J lost 5; bases outside the gene matches: 5. In germline, CDR1 is SGHTA, CDR2 FQGNSA. The length of the CDR3 is 15 residues. The CDR3 protein is CASSFTGGKDQPQHF. CDR3 nucleotide sequence: TGTGCCAGCAGCTTCACAGGGGGCAAGGATCAGCCCCAGCATTTT. The variable domain in full, completed from reference TRBV7-2 and TRBJ1-5, reads GAGVSQSPSNKVTEKGKDVELRCDPISGHTALYWYRQSLGQGLEFLIYFQGNSAPDKSGLPSDRFSAERTGGSVSTLTIQRTQQEDSAVYLCASSFTGGKDQPQHFGDGTRLSIL.

This chain joins TRBV27 and TRBJ2-1; the D gene is possibly TRBD1 (5 bases). The CDR3 runs to 15 residues. The germline CDR1 and CDR2 sequences are MNHEY and SMNVEV (reference sequence). V lost 3 bases, J lost 0 bases, and 9 bases lay in between. This chain's CDR3 is CASSFVQGSYNEQFF. The CDR3 nucleotides are TGTGCCAGCAGTTTTGTGCAGGGCTCCTACAATGAGCAGTTCTTC.

The V call is TRBV5-1, the J call TRBJ1-1, with D unclear. Germline CDR1 and CDR2: SGHRS and YFSETQ. The CDR3 consists of 15 residues. Trimming stripped 0 bases from V and 4 bases from J, with 13 bases between. CDR3 in amino acids: CASSLGDVGGTEAFF. The CDR3 nucleotides read TGCGCCAGCAGCTTGGGTGACGTCGGAGGCACTGAAGCTTTCTTT. Supplemented by reference TRBV5-1 and TRBJ1-1, the full variable domain reads KAGVTQTPRYLIKTRGQQVTLSCSPISGHRSVSWYQQTPGQGLQFLFEYFSETQRNKGNFPGRFSGRQFSNSRSEMNVSTLELGDSALYLCASSLGDVGGTEAFFGQGTRLTVV.

This chain links TRBV5-1 with TRBJ2-1, with 9 bases that match TRBD2. The CDR3 covers 15 residues. Germline V CDR1 and CDR2: SGHRS, YFSETQ. V shed 0 bases, J shed 9 bases, and the junction held 7 bases outside the gene matches. CDR3 coding DNA: TGCGCCAGCAGCTTGGTGACTAGCGGAGGAGGTGAGCAGTTCTTC. Translation: CASSLVTSGGGEQFF. The variable domain in full, with the rest retrieved from reference TRBV5-1 and TRBJ2-1, is KAGVTQTPRYLIKTRGQQVTLSCSPISGHRSVSWYQQTPGQGLQFLFEYFSETQRNKGNFPGRFSGRQFSNSRSEMNVSTLELGDSALYLCASSLVTSGGGEQFFGPGTRLTVL.

This sequence joins TRBV12-3 or TRBV12-4 and TRBJ2-1, with 9 bases lining up with TRBD1. V trimming: 3 bases; J trimming: 8 bases; junction bases outside the gene matches: 2. The CDR3 has 13 amino acids. CDR3: CASSLDRGHEQFF. CDR3 in DNA: TGTGCCAGCAGTTTGGACAGGGGCCATGAGCAGTTCTTC.

The chain has TRBV5-1 and TRBJ2-3; 11 bases are shared with TRBD2. There are 16 residues in the CDR3. CDR1 is SGHRS, CDR2 YFSETQ, per germline. With 4 bases clipped from V and 4 bases from J, the junction kept 8 bases outside the gene matches. The CDR3 sequence is CASSEELAGASDTQYF. Written as DNA, the CDR3 is TGCGCCAGCAGCGAAGAACTAGCGGGAGCTTCAGATACGCAGTATTTT. Looking up the rest from reference TRBV5-1 and TRBJ2-3 gives the full variable domain: KAGVTQTPRYLIKTRGQQVTLSCSPISGHRSVSWYQQTPGQGLQFLFEYFSETQRNKGNFPGRFSGRQFSNSRSEMNVSTLELGDSALYLCASSEELAGASDTQYFGPGTRLTVL.

CDR3 loop: CASSVPGTGDEKLFF. As DNA, the CDR3 is TGTGCCAGCAGCGTGCCGGGGACAGGGGACGAAAAACTGTTTTTT. The chain recombines TRBV11-2 with TRBJ1-4; 10 bases map to TRBD1. Germline V CDR1 and CDR2: SGHAT, FQNNGV. The CDR3 has 15 residues. The ends lost 5 bases at V and 8 bases at J; junction bases unmatched: 8.

V gene TRBV6-1 combines with J gene TRBJ2-1; tentatively, D is TRBD1 (5 bases). Germline CDR1 MNHNS, CDR2 SASEGT. Trimming pared 2 bases from V and 7 bases from J, leaving 9 bases between. The CDR3 sequence is 13 residues long. The CDR3 loop reads CASSELKGNEQFF. In nucleotides, the CDR3 is TGTGCCAGCAGTGAACTTAAGGGGAATGAGCAGTTCTTC.

Only one count was recorded for this clone. The chain couples TRBV3-1 (or the pseudogene TRBV3-2) to TRBJ1-5; a possible D gene is TRBD1 (5 bases). V lost 1 base and J 7 bases, leaving 11 bases between the germline ends. The germline gives CDR1 LGHDT, CDR2 YNNKEL (reference sequence). This CDR3 region has 14 residues. CDR3 protein: CASSQGGGGQPQHF. The CDR3 nucleotides are TGTGCCAGCAGCCAAGGGGGGGGAGGGCAGCCCCAGCATTTT.

This rearrangement joins TRBV7-9 to TRBJ1-5, with 9 bases fitting TRBD1. Germline trimming cut 4 bases from V and 5 bases from J; bases unmatched to any gene: 6. CDR1 is SEHNR and CDR2 is FQNEAQ in the germline V gene (reference sequence). This CDR3 is 15 amino acids long. The CDR3 region is CASSSGTGFDQPQHF. CDR3 DNA: TGTGCCAGCAGCTCCGGGACAGGGTTCGATCAGCCCCAGCATTTT.

The J gene is TRBJ2-5, the V gene TRBV29-1; D may be TRBD1 (6 bases). Trimming left V 3 bases short and J 1 base short, with 9 bases between. The CDR3 has 13 residues. In germline, CDR1 is SQVTM, CDR2 ANQGSEA. The CDR3 bases are TGCAGCGTTGACAGGGGAATCCAAGAGACCCAGTACTTC. Amino acid sequence: CSVDRGIQETQYF.

This sequence joins TRBV5-6 and TRBJ2-7; 8 nucleotides match TRBD1. After removal of 0 bases from V and 5 bases from J, the junction contained 13 bases not matched to a gene. The CDR3 is made up of 17 amino acids. Germline CDR1 and CDR2: SGHDT and YYEEEE. The CDR3 loop reads CASSLDRGFAGRHEQYF. The CDR3 nucleotides are TGTGCCAGCAGCTTGGACAGGGGGTTTGCGGGACGACACGAGCAGTACTTC.

CDR3 residues: CASRTGYTEAFF. The CDR3 DNA sequence: TGTGCCAGTAGAACAGGATACACTGAAGCTTTCTTT. The rearrangement joins TRBV19 to TRBJ1-1; weak D call: TRBD1 (5 bases). The germline V gene has CDR1 LNHDA and CDR2 SQIVND (reference sequence). Trimming shortened V by 6 bases and J by 3 bases, and 8 bases separated the two germline ends. The CDR3 length is 12 residues. Full variable domain (rest looked up from reference TRBV19 and TRBJ1-1): DGGITQSPKYLFRKEGQNVTLSCEQNLNHDAMYWYRQDPGQGLRLIYYSQIVNDFQKGDIAEGYSVSREKKESFPLTVTSAQKNPTAFYLCASRTGYTEAFFGQGTRLTVV.

The chain couples TRBV19 to TRBJ1-6, with D perhaps matching TRBD1 (6 bases). The V end was cut by 7 bases, the J end by 7 bases, with 11 bases between. Germline CDR1 and CDR2: LNHDA and SQIVND (reference sequence). The CDR3 totals 13 residues. The CDR3 region is CASTGVQNSPLHF. In DNA form, the CDR3 reads TGTGCCAGTACAGGGGTGCAAAATTCACCCCTCCACTTT.

This chain links TRBV9 with TRBJ2-5; the match to TRBD2 covers 10 bases. Germline loops: CDR1 SGDLS, CDR2 YYNGEE. This CDR3 spans 17 amino acids. With V trimmed by 4 bases and J by 1 base, 10 bases remained unmatched. The CDR3 DNA sequence: TGTGCCAGCAGCCAAACGCCAGCGGGAGGGGCCCAAGAGACCCAGTACTTC. It specifies CASSQTPAGGAQETQYF.